Below are 20 T cell receptor beta chains sequenced from a single sample in a study of blood T cell repertoires in COVID-19. The assay was immunoSEQ multiplex PCR, and TCRdb's table has in-frame clones only and misses some. In the table there are more than 150,000 clones, around nine tenths of which are singletons. The source material was peripheral blood. These receptors were taken from a middle-aged man with active or convalescent COVID-19.

The genes are TRBV28 and TRBJ2-3, with a weak D call TRBD2 (6 bases). CDR1 and CDR2 (germline): MDHEN, SYDVKM. Deletions cut 4 bases from V and 0 bases from J, with 14 bases between. The CDR3 length is 16 residues. The CDR3 DNA reads TGTGCCAGCAGTTCCCGGGACTTTACCAGCACAGATACGCAGTATTTT. This encodes CASSSRDFTSTDTQYF.

The chain has TRBV28 and TRBJ1-2; 10 bases line up with TRBD1. The CDR3 has 14 residues. Trimming cost V 10 bases and J 3 bases; bases outside gene matches: 8. The V gene's germline CDR1 is MDHEN and CDR2 SYDVKM. The CDR3 reads CATSRDRGHYGYTF. The CDR3 nucleotides are TGTGCCACATCTCGGGACAGGGGCCACTATGGCTACACCTTC.

The gene calls are TRBV5-4 and TRBJ2-2, with 7 bases matching TRBD1. CDR1 and CDR2 from the germline V gene are SGHNT and YYREEE (reference sequence). J was trimmed by 0 bases and V by 7 bases; bases with no gene match: 6. The CDR3 sequence is 15 residues long. The CDR3 sequence: CASRRGLSNTGELFF. The CDR3 bases are TGTGCCAGCCGAAGGGGGCTATCGAACACCGGGGAGCTGTTTTTT.

This chain connects TRBV18 to TRBJ1-1, with D unresolved. Germline-derived CDR1 and CDR2 are KGHSH and LQKENI. This CDR3 region has 14 residues. Trimming pared 5 bases from V and 1 base from J, leaving 11 bases between. The CDR3 loop reads CASSRTDKNTEAFF. The CDR3 DNA reads TGTGCCAGCTCAAGAACAGACAAGAACACTGAAGCTTTCTTT.

V and J are TRBV2 and TRBJ1-5; no clear D gene. V shed 7 bases and J shed 3 bases, with 16 bases lying between them. The V gene's germline CDR1 is SNHLY and CDR2 FYNNEI. The CDR3 runs to 15 residues. The CDR3, as DNA: TGTGCCAGCACCCCCCGGGAAGGATTCAATCAGCCCCAGCATTTT. It yields the protein CASTPREGFNQPQHF.

This clone was counted a single time. The chain links TRBV6-5 to TRBJ2-3; D possibly corresponds to TRBD2 (6 bases). This CDR3 spans 12 amino acids. V was trimmed by 6 bases and J by 6 bases, leaving 10 bases between them. CDR1 and CDR2 from the germline V gene are MNHEY and SVGAGI. The CDR3 region has the DNA TGTGCCAGCAGCCCCAGCGGGGATACGCAGTATTTT. Its protein product is CASSPSGDTQYF.

To note about this clone: The sample carries other DNA sequences with the same CDR3. V is TRBV6-1 and J is TRBJ2-7; TRBD1 matches 8 bases. This CDR3 region has 15 residues. CDR1 and CDR2 (germline): MNHNS, SASEGT. J gave up 3 bases and V 1 base, and 5 bases lay outside the gene matches. The CDR3 DNA reads as TGTGCCAGCAGTGAAGGGAGGACAGGGCGCTACGAGCAGTACTTC. It encodes CASSEGRTGRYEQYF.

Concerning this clone itself: This same CDR3 is encoded by further DNA sequences in the sample. The chain couples TRBV19 to TRBJ1-5; 9 nucleotides align to TRBD1. There are 15 residues in the CDR3. The trim removed 2 bases at V and 7 bases at J, leaving 6 bases unmatched. From germline, CDR1 is LNHDA and CDR2 SQIVND (reference sequence). CDR3 DNA: TGTGCCAGTAGTATATTTGGGACAGGGAACCAGCCCCAGCATTTT. Its translation is CASSIFGTGNQPQHF.

This chain joins TRBV12-3 or TRBV12-4 and TRBJ1-1; unclear D gene. The V gene lost 6 bases and the J gene lost 4 bases, with 9 bases spanning the gap. The CDR3 consists of 12 residues. The CDR3 sequence is CASRNEGTEAFF. DNA for the CDR3: TGTGCCAGCAGGAACGAGGGCACTGAAGCTTTCTTT.

This clone was recorded once. The chain joins TRBV2 to TRBJ1-5, with TRBD1 identical over 10 bases. CDR3 length equals 14 residues. The junction had 3 bases not matched to a gene; V was cut back by 5 bases and J by 5 bases. The germline gives CDR1 SNHLY, CDR2 FYNNEI. The CDR3 coding sequence is TGTGCCAGCAGTTTGACAGGGGGCTATCAGCCCCAGCATTTT. Encoded protein: CASSLTGGYQPQHF.

This chain connects TRBV5-1 to TRBJ2-1; TRBD1 matches at 7 bases. Trimming cost V 0 bases and J 5 bases; bases outside gene matches: 5. In germline, CDR1 is SGHRS, CDR2 YFSETQ. CDR3 length: 15 amino acids. CDR3 in DNA: TGCGCCAGCAGCTTGGGCCCGGGACAGAACAATGAGCAGTTCTTC. This translates into CASSLGPGQNNEQFF.

V and J are TRBV10-3 and TRBJ2-7; 7 nucleotides match TRBD1. V was clipped by 5 bases and J by 2 bases; unmatched bases: 12. This CDR3 is built from 16 residues. Germline V gene sequence: CDR1 ENHRY, CDR2 SYGVKD. The CDR3 DNA reads TGTGCCATCAGTAACGAACAGGGGTCCTTAACCTACGAGCAGTACTTC. Its protein is CAISNEQGSLTYEQYF.

The rearrangement joins TRBV24-1 to TRBJ2-7, with D maybe TRBD2 (6 bases). Germline V gene data show CDR1 as KGHDR and CDR2 as SFDVKD. CDR3 length equals 13 residues. V shed 4 bases and J shed 9 bases, with 15 bases lying between them. The CDR3 DNA reads as TGTGCCACCAGTGAGTCGGGACTCTTTGGGCAGTACTTC. Amino acid sequence: CATSESGLFGQYF.

This clone was detected only once. The gene calls are TRBV7-6 and TRBJ2-5; 10 bases line up with TRBD1. J lost 4 bases, V lost 0 bases, and 8 bases had no gene match. This CDR3 is built from 17 residues. Germline assignment: CDR1 SGHVS and CDR2 FNYEAQ. The CDR3 spells CASSLALGTGVRETQYF. Written as DNA, the CDR3 is TGTGCCAGCAGCTTAGCGCTCGGGACAGGGGTGAGAGAGACCCAGTACTTC.

The J gene is TRBJ1-1, the V gene TRBV12-3 or TRBV12-4, with D tentatively TRBD1 (6 bases). CDR3 length: 13 residues. V was clipped by 5 bases and J by 8 bases, with 15 bases between them. For the CDR3, the DNA is TGTGCCAGCAGTACCGCGGGGGCGGGAGAAGCTTTCTTT. Its translation: CASSTAGAGEAFF.

The gene calls are TRBV11-2 and TRBJ2-1; D is unclear. The germline V gene encodes CDR1 SGHAT and CDR2 FQNNGV. V lost 4 bases, J lost 4 bases, and 8 bases lay in between. The CDR3 runs to 13 residues. The CDR3 nucleotides read TGTGCCAGCAGCTACCAGGTATACAATGAGCAGTTCTTC. Its translation: CASSYQVYNEQFF.

The chain recombines TRBV2 with TRBJ2-6, with a tentative D call TRBD1 (6 bases). V shed 7 bases and J shed 0 bases, with 13 bases lying between them. The CDR3 sequence is 16 residues long. Germline lookup yields CDR1 SNHLY and CDR2 FYNNEI. The CDR3 DNA follows: TGTGCCAGCACCGGACAGCCCGTCTCTGGGGCCAACGTCCTGACTTTC. This encodes CASTGQPVSGANVLTF.

The V call is TRBV5-1, the J call TRBJ1-4; a weak D match, TRBD1 (6 bases). This CDR3 has 14 amino acids. The germline V gene encodes CDR1 SGHRS and CDR2 YFSETQ. V was trimmed by 0 bases and J by 8 bases, leaving 11 bases between them. CDR3 in amino acids: CASSLGQGNEKLFF. The DNA for the CDR3 is TGCGCCAGCAGCTTGGGTCAGGGGAACGAAAAACTGTTTTTT.

The J gene is TRBJ2-7, the V gene TRBV30; D is possibly TRBD2 (6 bases). V was cut by 2 bases and J by 0 bases, with 11 bases left in between. Germline V gene lookup returns CDR1 GTSNPN and CDR2 SVGIG (reference sequence). The CDR3 length is 14 residues. DNA of the CDR3: TGTGCCTGGAGTAGGAGGGTTAGCTCCTACGAGCAGTACTTC. It specifies CAWSRRVSSYEQYF.

This clone was seen only once. The V call is TRBV18, the J call TRBJ2-3; 7 bases fit TRBD2. This CDR3 comprises 16 residues. Germline V gives CDR1 KGHSH, CDR2 LQKENI. V lost 3 bases and J lost 0; bases outside the gene matches: 6. CDR3 DNA: TGTGCCAGCTCACCCGGGGGGAAAGGGAGCACAGATACGCAGTATTTT. Its protein product is CASSPGGKGSTDTQYF.